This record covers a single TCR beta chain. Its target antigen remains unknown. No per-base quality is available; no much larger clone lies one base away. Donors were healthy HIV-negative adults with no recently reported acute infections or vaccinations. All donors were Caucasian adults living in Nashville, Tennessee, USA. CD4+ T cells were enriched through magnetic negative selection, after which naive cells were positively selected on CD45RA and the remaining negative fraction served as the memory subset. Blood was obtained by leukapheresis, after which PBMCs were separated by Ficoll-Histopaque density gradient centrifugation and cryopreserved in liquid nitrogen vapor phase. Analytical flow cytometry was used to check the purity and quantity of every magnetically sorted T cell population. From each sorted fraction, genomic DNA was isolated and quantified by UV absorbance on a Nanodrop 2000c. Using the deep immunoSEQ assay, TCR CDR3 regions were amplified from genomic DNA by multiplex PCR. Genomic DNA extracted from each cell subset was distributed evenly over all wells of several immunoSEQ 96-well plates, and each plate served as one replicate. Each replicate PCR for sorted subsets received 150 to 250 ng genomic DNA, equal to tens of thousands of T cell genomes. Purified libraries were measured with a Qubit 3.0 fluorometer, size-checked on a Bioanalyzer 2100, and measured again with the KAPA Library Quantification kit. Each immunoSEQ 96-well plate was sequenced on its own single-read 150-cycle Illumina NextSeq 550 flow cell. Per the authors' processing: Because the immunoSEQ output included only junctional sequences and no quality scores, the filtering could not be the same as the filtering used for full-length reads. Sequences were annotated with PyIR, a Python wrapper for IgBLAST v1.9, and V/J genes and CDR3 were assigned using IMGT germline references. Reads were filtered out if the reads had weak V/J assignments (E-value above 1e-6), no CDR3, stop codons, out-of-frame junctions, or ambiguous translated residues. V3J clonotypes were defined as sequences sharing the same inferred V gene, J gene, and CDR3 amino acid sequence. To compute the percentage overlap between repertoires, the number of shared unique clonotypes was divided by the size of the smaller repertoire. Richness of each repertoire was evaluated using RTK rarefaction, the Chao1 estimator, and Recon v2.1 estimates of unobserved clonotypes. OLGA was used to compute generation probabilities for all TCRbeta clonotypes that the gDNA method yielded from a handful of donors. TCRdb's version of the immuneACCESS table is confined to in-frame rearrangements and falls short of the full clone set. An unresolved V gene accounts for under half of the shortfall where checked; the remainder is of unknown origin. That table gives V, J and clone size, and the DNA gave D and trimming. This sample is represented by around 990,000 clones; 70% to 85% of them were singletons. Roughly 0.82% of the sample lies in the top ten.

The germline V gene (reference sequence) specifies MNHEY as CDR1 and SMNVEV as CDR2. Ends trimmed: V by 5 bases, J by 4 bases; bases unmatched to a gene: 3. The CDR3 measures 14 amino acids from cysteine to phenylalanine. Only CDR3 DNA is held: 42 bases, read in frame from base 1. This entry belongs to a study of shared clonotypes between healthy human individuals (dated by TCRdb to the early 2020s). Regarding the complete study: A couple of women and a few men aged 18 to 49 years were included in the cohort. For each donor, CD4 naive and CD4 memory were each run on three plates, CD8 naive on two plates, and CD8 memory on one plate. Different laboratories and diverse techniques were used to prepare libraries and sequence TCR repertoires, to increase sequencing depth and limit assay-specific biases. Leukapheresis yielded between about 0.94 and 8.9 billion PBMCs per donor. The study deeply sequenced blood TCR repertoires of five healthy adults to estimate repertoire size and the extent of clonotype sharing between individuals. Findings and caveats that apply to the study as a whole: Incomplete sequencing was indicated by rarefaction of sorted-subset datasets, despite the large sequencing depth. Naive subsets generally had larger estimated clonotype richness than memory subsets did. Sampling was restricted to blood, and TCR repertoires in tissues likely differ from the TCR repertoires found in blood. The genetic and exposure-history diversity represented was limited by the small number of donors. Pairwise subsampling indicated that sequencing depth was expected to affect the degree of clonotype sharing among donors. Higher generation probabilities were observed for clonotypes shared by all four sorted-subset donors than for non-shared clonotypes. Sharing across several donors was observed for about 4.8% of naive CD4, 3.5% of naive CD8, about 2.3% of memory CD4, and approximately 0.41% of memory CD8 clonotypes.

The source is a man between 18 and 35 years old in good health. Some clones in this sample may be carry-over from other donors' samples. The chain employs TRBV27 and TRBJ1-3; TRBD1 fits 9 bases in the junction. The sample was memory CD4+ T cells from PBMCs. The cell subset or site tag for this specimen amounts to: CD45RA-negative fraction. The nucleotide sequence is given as TGTGCCAGCAGTGGGGACAGGGCGGGAAACACCATATATTTT. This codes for CASSGDRAGNTIYF.